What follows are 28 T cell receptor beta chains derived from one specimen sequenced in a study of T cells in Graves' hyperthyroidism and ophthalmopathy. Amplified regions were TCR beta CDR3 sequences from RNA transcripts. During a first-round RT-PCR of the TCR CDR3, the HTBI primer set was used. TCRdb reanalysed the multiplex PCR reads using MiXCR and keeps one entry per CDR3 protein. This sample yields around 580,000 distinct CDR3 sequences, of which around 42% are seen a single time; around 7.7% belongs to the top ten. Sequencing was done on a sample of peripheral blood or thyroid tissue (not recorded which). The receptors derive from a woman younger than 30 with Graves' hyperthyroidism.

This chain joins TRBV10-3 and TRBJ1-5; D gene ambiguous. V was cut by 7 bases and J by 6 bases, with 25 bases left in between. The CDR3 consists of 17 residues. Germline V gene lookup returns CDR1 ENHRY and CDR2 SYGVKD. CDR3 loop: CAITGERLDTVCQPQHF. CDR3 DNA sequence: TGTGCCATCACTGGGGAGAGGCTGGATACGGTGTGTCAGCCCCAGCATTTT.

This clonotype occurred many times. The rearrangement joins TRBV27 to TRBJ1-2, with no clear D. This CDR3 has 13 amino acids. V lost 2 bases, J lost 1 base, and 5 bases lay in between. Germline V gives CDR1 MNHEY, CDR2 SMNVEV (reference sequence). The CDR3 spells CASSLTYNYGYTF. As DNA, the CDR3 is TGTGCCAGCAGTTTAACGTATAACTATGGCTACACCTTC.

The CDR3 protein is CASRLLAGGQETQYF. The CDR3 bases are TGTGCCAGCAGGCTACTAGCGGGTGGCCAAGAGACCCAGTACTTC. This chain joins TRBV2 and TRBJ2-5; 9 positions agree with TRBD2. The CDR3 is 15 amino acids. Germline loops: CDR1 SNHLY, CDR2 FYNNEI. With 6 bases clipped from V and 1 base from J, the junction kept 6 bases outside the gene matches.

CDR3 region: CSARAFGTGGDTGELFF. CDR3 nucleotide sequence: TGCAGTGCTAGAGCCTTCGGGACAGGGGGCGACACCGGGGAGCTGTTTTTT. The chain combines TRBV20-1 with TRBJ2-2; TRBD1 matches 12 bases. Looked up from germline, CDR1 is DFQATT and CDR2 is SNEGSKA (reference sequence). This CDR3 contains 17 residues. V shed 1 base and J 3 bases; nucleotides not matched to a gene: 6.

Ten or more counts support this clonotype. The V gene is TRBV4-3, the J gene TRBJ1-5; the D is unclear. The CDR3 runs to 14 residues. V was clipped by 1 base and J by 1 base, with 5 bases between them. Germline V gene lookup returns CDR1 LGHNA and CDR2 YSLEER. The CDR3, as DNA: TGCGCCAGCAGCCAAGGACGGAGCAATCAGCCCCAGCATTTT. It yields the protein CASSQGRSNQPQHF.

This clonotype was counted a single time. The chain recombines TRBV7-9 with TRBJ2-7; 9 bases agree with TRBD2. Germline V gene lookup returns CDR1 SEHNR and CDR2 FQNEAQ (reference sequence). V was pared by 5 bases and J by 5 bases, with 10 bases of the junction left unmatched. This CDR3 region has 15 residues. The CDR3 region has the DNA TGTGCCAGCAGCCCCCGGGGCGCGGGAGGGCACGAGCAGTACTTC. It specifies CASSPRGAGGHEQYF.

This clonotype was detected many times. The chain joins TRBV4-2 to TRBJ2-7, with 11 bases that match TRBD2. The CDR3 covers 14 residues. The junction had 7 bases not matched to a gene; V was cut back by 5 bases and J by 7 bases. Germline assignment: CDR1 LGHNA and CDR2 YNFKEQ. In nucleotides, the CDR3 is TGTGCCAGCAGCACCCGTAGCGGGAGGGGTGAGCAGTACTTC. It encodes CASSTRSGRGEQYF.

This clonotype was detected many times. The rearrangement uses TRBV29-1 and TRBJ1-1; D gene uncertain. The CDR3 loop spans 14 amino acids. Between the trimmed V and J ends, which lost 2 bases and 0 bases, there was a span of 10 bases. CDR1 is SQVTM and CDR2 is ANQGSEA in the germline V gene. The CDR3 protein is CSVEHNYLNTEAFF. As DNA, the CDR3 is TGCAGCGTTGAACACAATTACCTGAACACTGAAGCTTTCTTT.

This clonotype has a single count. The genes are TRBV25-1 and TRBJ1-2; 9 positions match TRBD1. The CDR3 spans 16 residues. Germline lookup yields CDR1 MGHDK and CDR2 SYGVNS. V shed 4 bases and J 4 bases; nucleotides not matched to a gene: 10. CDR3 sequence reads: CASSASPGQGPYGYTF. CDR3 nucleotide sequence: TGTGCCAGCAGTGCTAGTCCGGGACAGGGACCCTATGGCTACACCTTC.

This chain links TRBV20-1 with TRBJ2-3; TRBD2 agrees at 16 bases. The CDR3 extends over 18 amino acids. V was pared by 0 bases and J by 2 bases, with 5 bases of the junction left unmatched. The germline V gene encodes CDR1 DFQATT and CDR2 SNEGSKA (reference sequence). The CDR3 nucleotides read TGCAGTGCTAGAGAGTTGGGACTAGCGGGAGGGCTCACAGATACGCAGTATTTT. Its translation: CSARELGLAGGLTDTQYF.

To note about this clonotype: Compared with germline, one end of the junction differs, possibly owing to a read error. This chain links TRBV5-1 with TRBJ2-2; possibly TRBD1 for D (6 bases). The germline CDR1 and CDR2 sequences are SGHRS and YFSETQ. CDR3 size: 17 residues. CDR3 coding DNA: TGTGCCAGCAGCTTGTTGGGGGCCCGTGGCTACACCGGGGAGCTGTTTTTT. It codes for CASSLLGARGYTGELFF.

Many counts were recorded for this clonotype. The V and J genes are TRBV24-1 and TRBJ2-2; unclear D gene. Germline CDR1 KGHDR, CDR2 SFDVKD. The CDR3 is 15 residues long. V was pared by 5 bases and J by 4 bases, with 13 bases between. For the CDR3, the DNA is TGTGCCACCAGTGCCCAGTGGCTCCGCACCGGGGAGCTGTTTTTT. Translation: CATSAQWLRTGELFF.

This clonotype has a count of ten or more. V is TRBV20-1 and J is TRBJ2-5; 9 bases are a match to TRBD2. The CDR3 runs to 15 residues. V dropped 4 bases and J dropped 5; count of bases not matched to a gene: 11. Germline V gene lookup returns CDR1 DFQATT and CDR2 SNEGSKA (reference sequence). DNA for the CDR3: TGCAGTGCTATACGGACTAGCGAGCTAGGGGAGACCCAGTACTTC. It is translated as CSAIRTSELGETQYF.

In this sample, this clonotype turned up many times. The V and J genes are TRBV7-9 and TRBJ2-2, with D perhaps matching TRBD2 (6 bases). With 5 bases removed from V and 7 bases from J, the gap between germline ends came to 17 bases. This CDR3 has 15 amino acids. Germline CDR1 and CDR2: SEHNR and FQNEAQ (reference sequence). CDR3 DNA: TGTGCCAGCAGCGCGTCAACGGGACTCCACGGGGAGCTGTTTTTT. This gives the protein CASSASTGLHGELFF.

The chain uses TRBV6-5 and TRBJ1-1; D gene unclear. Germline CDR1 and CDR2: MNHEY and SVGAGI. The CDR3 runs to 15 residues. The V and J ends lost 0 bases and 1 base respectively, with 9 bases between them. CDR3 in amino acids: CASSYSADGNTEAFF. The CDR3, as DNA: TGTGCCAGCAGTTACTCAGCCGACGGGAACACTGAAGCTTTCTTT.

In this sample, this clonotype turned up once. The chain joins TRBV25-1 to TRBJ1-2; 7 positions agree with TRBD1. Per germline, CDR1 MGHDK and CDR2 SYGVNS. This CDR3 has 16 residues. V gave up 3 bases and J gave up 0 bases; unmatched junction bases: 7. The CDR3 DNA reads TGTGCCAGCAGTGATCCCGGGACAGAGACTAACTATGGCTACACCTTC. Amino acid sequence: CASSDPGTETNYGYTF.

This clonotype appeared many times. As DNA, the CDR3 is TGTGCCAGCAGCCACAGGGGAATAGCTTTCTTT. Translated: CASSHRGIAFF. The rearrangement joins TRBV7-9 to TRBJ1-1; TRBD1 matches at 7 bases. CDR1 and CDR2 (germline): SEHNR, FQNEAQ (reference sequence). The CDR3 extends over 11 amino acids. Trimming took 5 bases from V and 10 from J; bases not matched to a gene: 4. Using reference TRBV7-9 and TRBJ1-1 for the parts outside the CDR3, the full variable domain is DTGVSQNPRHKITKRGQNVTFRCDPISEHNRLYWYRQTLGQGPEFLTYFQNEAQLEKSRLLSDRFSAERPKGSFSTLEIQRTEQGDSAMYLCASSHRGIAFFGQGTRLTVV.

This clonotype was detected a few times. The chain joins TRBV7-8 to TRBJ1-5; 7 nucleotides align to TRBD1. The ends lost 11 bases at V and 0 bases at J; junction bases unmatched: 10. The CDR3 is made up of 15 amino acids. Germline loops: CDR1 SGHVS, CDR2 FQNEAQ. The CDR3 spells CAWSVGTDSNQPQHF. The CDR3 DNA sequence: TGTGCCTGGAGTGTCGGGACAGATAGCAATCAGCCCCAGCATTTT. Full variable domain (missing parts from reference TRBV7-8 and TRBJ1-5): GAGVSQSPRYKVAKRGQDVALRCDPISGHVSLFWYQQALGQGPEFLTYFQNEAQLDKSGLPSDRFFAERPEGSVSTLKIQRTQQEDSAVYLCAWSVGTDSNQPQHFGDGTRLSIL.

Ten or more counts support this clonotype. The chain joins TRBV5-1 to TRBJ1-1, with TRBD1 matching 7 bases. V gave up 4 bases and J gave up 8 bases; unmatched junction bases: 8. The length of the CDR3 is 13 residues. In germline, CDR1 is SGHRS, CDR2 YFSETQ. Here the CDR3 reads CASSPGGGSEAFF. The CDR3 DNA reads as TGCGCCAGCAGCCCAGGGGGGGGCAGCGAAGCTTTCTTT.

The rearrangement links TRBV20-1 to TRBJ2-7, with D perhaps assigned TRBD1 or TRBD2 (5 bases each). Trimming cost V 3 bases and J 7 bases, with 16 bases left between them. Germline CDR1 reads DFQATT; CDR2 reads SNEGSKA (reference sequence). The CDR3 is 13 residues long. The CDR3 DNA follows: TGCAGTGCTAGCAAAACGGGGCCCAATGAGCAGTACTTC. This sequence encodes CSASKTGPNEQYF.

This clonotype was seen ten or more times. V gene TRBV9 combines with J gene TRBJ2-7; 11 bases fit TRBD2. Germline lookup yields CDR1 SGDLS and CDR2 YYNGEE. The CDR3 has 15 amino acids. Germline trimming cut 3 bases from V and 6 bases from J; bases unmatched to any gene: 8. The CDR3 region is CASSGGPGTSGEQYF. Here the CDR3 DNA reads TGTGCCAGCAGCGGAGGCCCTGGGACTAGCGGCGAGCAGTACTTC.

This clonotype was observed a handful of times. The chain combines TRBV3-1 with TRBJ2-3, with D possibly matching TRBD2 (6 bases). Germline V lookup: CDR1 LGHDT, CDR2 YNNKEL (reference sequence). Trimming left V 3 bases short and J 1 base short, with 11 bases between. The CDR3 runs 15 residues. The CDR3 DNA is TGTGCCAGCAGCCACTGGGAGGAGGGCACAGATACGCAGTATTTT. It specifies CASSHWEEGTDTQYF.

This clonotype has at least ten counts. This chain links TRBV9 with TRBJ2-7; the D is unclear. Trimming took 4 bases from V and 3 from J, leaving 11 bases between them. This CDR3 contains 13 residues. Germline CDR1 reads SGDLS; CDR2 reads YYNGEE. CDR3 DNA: TGTGCCAGCAGCAAGGTAGGGAACTACGAGCAGTACTTC. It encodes CASSKVGNYEQYF.

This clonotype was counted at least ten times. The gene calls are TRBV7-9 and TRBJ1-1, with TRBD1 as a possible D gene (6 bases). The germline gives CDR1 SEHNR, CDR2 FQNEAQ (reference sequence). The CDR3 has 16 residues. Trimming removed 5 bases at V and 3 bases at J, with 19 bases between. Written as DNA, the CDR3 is TGTGCCAGCAGCCCCCAGGGGAAGGGACTTCACACTGAAGCTTTCTTT. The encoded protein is CASSPQGKGLHTEAFF.

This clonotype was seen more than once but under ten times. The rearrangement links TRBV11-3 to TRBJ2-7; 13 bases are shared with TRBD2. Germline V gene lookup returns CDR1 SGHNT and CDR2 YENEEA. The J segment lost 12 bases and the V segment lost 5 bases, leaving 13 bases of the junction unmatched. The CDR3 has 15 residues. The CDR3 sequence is CASSDGGLAGKAMYF. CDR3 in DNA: TGTGCCAGCAGCGATGGGGGACTAGCGGGAAAGGCGATGTACTTC.

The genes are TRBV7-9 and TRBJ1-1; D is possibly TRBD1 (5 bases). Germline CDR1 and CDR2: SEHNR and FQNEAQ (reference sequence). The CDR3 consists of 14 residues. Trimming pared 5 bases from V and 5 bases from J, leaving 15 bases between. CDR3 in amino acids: CASSPGLSGTEAFF. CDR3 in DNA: TGTGCCAGCAGCCCAGGACTCTCAGGGACTGAAGCTTTCTTT.

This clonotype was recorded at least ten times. CDR3 sequence (DNA): TGTGCTAGTGGTTTGCTTCGAGGAAACACCATATATTTT. Protein product: CASGLLRGNTIYF. The J gene is TRBJ1-3, the V gene TRBV12-5; no definite D call. The CDR3 is 13 amino acids. CDR1 LGHNT and CDR2 FRNRAP come from the germline V gene. Trimming left V 2 bases short and J 4 bases short, with 6 bases between. The variable domain in full, completed from reference TRBV12-5 and TRBJ1-3, reads DARVTQTPRHKVTEMGQEVTMRCQPILGHNTVFWYRQTMMQGLELLAYFRNRAPLDDSGMPKDRFSAEMPDATLATLKIQPSEPRDSAVYFCASGLLRGNTIYFGEGSWLTVV.

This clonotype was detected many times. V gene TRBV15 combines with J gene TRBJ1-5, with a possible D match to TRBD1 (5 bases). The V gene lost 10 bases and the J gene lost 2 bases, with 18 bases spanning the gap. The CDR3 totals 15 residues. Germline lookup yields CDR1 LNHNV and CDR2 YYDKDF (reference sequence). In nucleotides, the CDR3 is TGTGCCATTTCAGACACCCGGGGGGGCAATCAGCCCCAGCATTTT. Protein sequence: CAISDTRGGNQPQHF.